This is a list of T cell receptor beta chains from one sample in a study of blood T cells in healthy people across ages. TCRdb itself ran the 5' RACE reads through MiXCR, one entry per CDR3 protein. Of about 620,000 distinct CDR3 sequences in the sample, about 50% were seen once. The specimen sequenced was blood. These receptors originate from a woman of 80 years or more in good health. Each CDR3 is given with its conserved first and last residue. A D gene is named only where the DNA matches it firmly. Size is omitted from some rows. Given values are once, few, many or a class for expanded clones.

clone_size: NA; d_call: NA; v_call: TRBV6-1; j_call: TRBJ2-7; cdr3_aa: CASRDLNYEQYF; cdr3_nt: TGTGCCAGCAGAGACCTTAACTACGAGCAGTACTTC
clone_size: NA; d_call: NA; v_call: TRBV3-1; j_call: TRBJ2-1; cdr3_aa: CASSQERWSVAYNEQFF; cdr3_nt: TGTGCCAGCAGCCAAGAACGGTGGTCAGTAGCCTACAATGAGCAGTTCTTC
clone_size: NA; d_call: NA; v_call: TRBV29-1; j_call: TRBJ1-4; cdr3_aa: CSVSVGTNEKLFF; cdr3_nt: TGCAGCGTGTCCGTCGGGACCAATGAAAAACTGTTTTTT
clone_size: NA; d_call: NA; v_call: TRBV12-3/TRBV12-4; j_call: TRBJ1-2; cdr3_aa: CASSLDEGYGGYTF; cdr3_nt: TGTGCCAGCAGTTTGGATGAGGGATATGGTGGCTACACCTTC
clone_size: NA; d_call: NA; v_call: TRBV15; j_call: TRBJ2-5; cdr3_aa: CATSRDYGGGEQYF; cdr3_nt: TGTGCCACCAGCAGAGATTATGGTGGAGGGGAGCAGTACTTC
clone_size: NA; d_call: TRBD1; v_call: TRBV20-1; j_call: TRBJ1-2; cdr3_aa: CSAWDRPNYGYTF; cdr3_nt: TGCAGTGCCTGGGACAGGCCAAACTATGGCTACACCTTC
clone_size: few; d_call: NA; v_call: TRBV28; j_call: TRBJ2-2; cdr3_aa: CASSVPRNGELFF; cdr3_nt: TGTGCCAGCAGTGTGCCGAGGAATGGGGAGCTGTTTTTT
clone_size: many; d_call: NA; v_call: TRBV5-1; j_call: TRBJ2-2; cdr3_aa: CASSLGSGELFF; cdr3_nt: TGTGCCAGCAGCTTAGGGTCCGGGGAGCTGTTTTTT
clone_size: NA; d_call: NA; v_call: TRBV7-9; j_call: TRBJ2-2; cdr3_aa: CAKEGTGELFF; cdr3_nt: TGTGCCAAGGAGGGCACCGGGGAGCTGTTTTTT
clone_size: once; d_call: TRBD1; v_call: TRBV15; j_call: TRBJ1-2; cdr3_aa: CATSRDAGDRGSYGYTF; cdr3_nt: TGTGCCACCAGCAGAGATGCTGGGGACAGGGGCTCATATGGCTACACCTTC
clone_size: once; d_call: NA; v_call: TRBV20-1; j_call: TRBJ1-5; cdr3_aa: CSAGTRIKGQPQHF; cdr3_nt: TGCAGTGCCGGGACAAGAATAAAGGGTCAGCCCCAGCATTTT
clone_size: NA; d_call: NA; v_call: TRBV7-2; j_call: TRBJ2-4; cdr3_aa: CVSSLASLGRLNIQYF; cdr3_nt: TGTGTCAGCAGCTTAGCCTCCCTGGGGAGACTAAACATTCAGTACTTC
clone_size: few; d_call: NA; v_call: TRBV7-9; j_call: TRBJ1-5; cdr3_aa: CASSVSGVDQPQHF; cdr3_nt: TGTGCCAGCAGCGTATCAGGGGTTGATCAGCCCCAGCATTTT
clone_size: NA; d_call: NA; v_call: TRBV3-1; j_call: TRBJ2-3; cdr3_aa: CASSTQWDTQYF; cdr3_nt: TGTGCCAGCAGTACACAGTGGGATACGCAGTATTTT
clone_size: NA; d_call: NA; v_call: TRBV20-1; j_call: TRBJ2-5; cdr3_aa: CSAIPAQGREETQYF; cdr3_nt: TGCAGTGCTATCCCAGCCCAGGGTAGGGAAGAGACCCAGTACTTC
clone_size: NA; d_call: TRBD2; v_call: TRBV7-9; j_call: TRBJ2-2; cdr3_aa: CASSPRLAENTGELFF; cdr3_nt: TGTGCCAGCAGCCCACGGCTAGCGGAGAACACCGGGGAGCTGTTTTTT
clone_size: many; d_call: TRBD2; v_call: TRBV9; j_call: TRBJ2-1; cdr3_aa: CASSVGGGAPYNEQFF; cdr3_nt: TGTGCCAGCAGCGTAGGCGGGGGGGCCCCCTACAATGAGCAGTTCTTC
clone_size: NA; d_call: NA; v_call: TRBV4-1; j_call: TRBJ2-3; cdr3_aa: CASSLSRARDTQYF; cdr3_nt: TGCGCCAGCAGCCTAAGCCGAGCGCGGGATACGCAGTATTTT
clone_size: NA; d_call: TRBD2; v_call: TRBV29-1; j_call: TRBJ2-6; cdr3_aa: CSVEPVSARGISGANVLTF; cdr3_nt: TGCAGCGTTGAACCTGTTTCGGCGCGGGGGATCTCTGGGGCCAACGTCCTGACTTTC
clone_size: many; d_call: NA; v_call: TRBV12-3/TRBV12-4; j_call: TRBJ2-1; cdr3_aa: CASSKGRSYNEQFF; cdr3_nt: TGTGCCAGCTCTAAGGGGCGGTCCTACAATGAGCAGTTCTTC
clone_size: many; d_call: TRBD1; v_call: TRBV29-1; j_call: TRBJ2-7; cdr3_aa: CSVKDRVGYEQYF; cdr3_nt: TGCAGCGTTAAAGACAGGGTAGGCTACGAGCAGTACTTC
clone_size: NA; d_call: TRBD2; v_call: TRBV2; j_call: TRBJ2-7; cdr3_aa: CATRLTSGSYEQYF; cdr3_nt: TGTGCCACCCGACTGACTAGCGGGAGCTACGAGCAGTACTTC
clone_size: NA; d_call: NA; v_call: TRBV5-5; j_call: TRBJ1-6; cdr3_aa: CASSLEGHQNSPLHF; cdr3_nt: TGTGCCAGCAGCTTGGAGGGGCACCAGAATTCACCCCTCCACTTT
clone_size: NA; d_call: NA; v_call: TRBV25-1; j_call: TRBJ2-7; cdr3_aa: CTSSDSLVAGQYF; cdr3_nt: TGTACCAGCAGTGACTCACTGGTCGCGGGGCAGTACTTC
clone_size: many; d_call: TRBD2; v_call: TRBV3-1; j_call: TRBJ2-1; cdr3_aa: CASSQGLAGGAEQFF; cdr3_nt: TGTGCCAGCAGCCAAGGACTAGCGGGAGGAGCTGAGCAGTTCTTC
clone_size: NA; d_call: NA; v_call: TRBV7-2; j_call: TRBJ2-6; cdr3_aa: CASSLASLLSGANVLTF; cdr3_nt: TGTGCCAGCAGCTTAGCGTCACTCCTCTCTGGGGCCAACGTCCTGACTTTC
clone_size: NA; d_call: TRBD2; v_call: TRBV20-1; j_call: TRBJ2-7; cdr3_aa: CSARGGTSHEQYF; cdr3_nt: TGCAGTGCTAGAGGTGGGACTAGTCACGAGCAGTACTTC
clone_size: NA; d_call: NA; v_call: TRBV29-1; j_call: TRBJ1-2; cdr3_aa: CSVEERGRSGYTF; cdr3_nt: TGCAGCGTTGAAGAGCGGGGGCGAAGTGGCTACACCTTC
clone_size: many; d_call: NA; v_call: TRBV7-9; j_call: TRBJ2-1; cdr3_aa: CASSWARVPEQFF; cdr3_nt: TGTGCCAGCAGCTGGGCCCGAGTGCCTGAGCAGTTCTTC
clone_size: few; d_call: TRBD1; v_call: TRBV28; j_call: TRBJ2-5; cdr3_aa: CASSAWTGQQTQYF; cdr3_nt: TGTGCCAGCAGTGCATGGACAGGGCAGCAGACCCAGTACTTC
clone_size: NA; d_call: NA; v_call: TRBV20-1; j_call: TRBJ2-5; cdr3_aa: CSVVSGSETQYF; cdr3_nt: TGCAGTGTTGTATCAGGGTCCGAGACCCAGTACTTC
clone_size: NA; d_call: TRBD2; v_call: TRBV5-1; j_call: TRBJ2-3; cdr3_aa: CASRPGTSGRTDTQYF; cdr3_nt: TGCGCCAGCAGACCGGGGACTAGCGGTCGAACAGATACGCAGTATTTT
clone_size: NA; d_call: NA; v_call: TRBV7-9; j_call: TRBJ1-2; cdr3_aa: CASSPSELGYGYTF; cdr3_nt: TGTGCCAGCAGCCCCTCAGAGCTGGGCTATGGCTACACCTTC
clone_size: many; d_call: NA; v_call: TRBV29-1; j_call: TRBJ2-5; cdr3_aa: CSVEDPMQGGVQYF; cdr3_nt: TGCAGCGTTGAAGACCCGATGCAGGGGGGTGTGCAGTACTTC
clone_size: many; d_call: TRBD2; v_call: TRBV20-1; j_call: TRBJ2-3; cdr3_aa: CSARGGRFTDTQYF; cdr3_nt: TGCAGTGCTAGAGGCGGGAGATTCACAGATACGCAGTATTTT
clone_size: few; d_call: TRBD1; v_call: TRBV10-3; j_call: TRBJ2-7; cdr3_aa: CAISRQGGEQYF; cdr3_nt: TGTGCCATCAGCCGACAGGGGGGCGAGCAGTACTTC
clone_size: NA; d_call: TRBD2; v_call: TRBV12-3/TRBV12-4; j_call: TRBJ2-3; cdr3_aa: CASTFGTSGSSDTQYF; cdr3_nt: TGTGCCAGCACTTTCGGGACTAGCGGGAGTTCAGATACGCAGTATTTT
clone_size: NA; d_call: TRBD2; v_call: TRBV29-1; j_call: TRBJ2-1; cdr3_aa: CSVATSGNGGEQFF; cdr3_nt: TGCAGCGTCGCTACTAGCGGGAATGGTGGTGAGCAGTTCTTC
clone_size: NA; d_call: NA; v_call: TRBV28; j_call: TRBJ1-5; cdr3_aa: CASSSPGTAWRDQPQHF; cdr3_nt: TGTGCCAGCAGTTCCCCCGGAACAGCTTGGAGGGATCAGCCCCAGCATTTT
clone_size: many; d_call: NA; v_call: TRBV9; j_call: TRBJ2-1; cdr3_aa: CASSVGGRSDSYNEQFF; cdr3_nt: TGTGCCAGCAGCGTGGGAGGACGCTCCGATTCCTACAATGAGCAGTTCTTC
clone_size: NA; d_call: NA; v_call: TRBV7-9; j_call: TRBJ1-2; cdr3_aa: CASSQNHQEYGYTF; cdr3_nt: TGTGCCAGCAGCCAGAACCATCAGGAATATGGCTACACCTTC
clone_size: few; d_call: TRBD1; v_call: TRBV3-1; j_call: TRBJ2-7; cdr3_aa: CASSHGRGLYSSSYNEQYF; cdr3_nt: TGTGCCAGCAGCCACGGAAGGGGGCTTTACTCGAGCTCCTACAATGAGCAGTACTTC